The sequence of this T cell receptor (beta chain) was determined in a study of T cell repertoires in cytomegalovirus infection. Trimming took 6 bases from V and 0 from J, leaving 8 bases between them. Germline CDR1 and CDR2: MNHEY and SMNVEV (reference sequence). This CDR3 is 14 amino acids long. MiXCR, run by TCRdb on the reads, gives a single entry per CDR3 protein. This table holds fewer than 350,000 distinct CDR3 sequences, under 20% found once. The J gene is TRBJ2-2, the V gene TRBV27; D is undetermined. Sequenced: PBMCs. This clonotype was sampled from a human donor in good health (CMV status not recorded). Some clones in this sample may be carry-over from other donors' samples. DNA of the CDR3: TGTGCCAGCAGAAACAGCGCGAACACCGGGGAGCTGTTTTTT. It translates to CASRNSANTGELFF.